A selection of T cell receptor beta chains follows, all from one sample in a study of blood T cell repertoires in COVID-19. The data were produced by immunoSEQ multiplex PCR, yet TCRdb's version contains in-frame clones alone and is incomplete. The data show about 66,000 clones, approximately 86% seen once. The sequencing input was peripheral blood. These receptors originate from a man in his 60s with acute or convalescent COVID-19. Both conserved end residues are part of each CDR3. Not all rows give a size; the values are once, few, many and, for expanded clones, a class.

V gene	J gene	clone size	CDR3 protein
TRBV6-5	TRBJ2-1	.	CASSYGGARYNEQFF
TRBV11-2	TRBJ1-1	.	CASSLGVSRMNTEAFF
TRBV30	TRBJ2-2	.	CAWREGQKLFF
TRBV7-9	TRBJ1-3	.	CASSVEIGTGAGNTIYF
TRBV6-2/TRBV6-3	TRBJ1-5	few	CASSSGQLRRIQPQHF
TRBV2	TRBJ2-7	.	CASRGQGAWYEQYF
TRBV4-2	TRBJ1-5	.	CASSQGLLSNQPQHF
TRBV19	TRBJ2-7	once	CASSAFPGQGTYEQYF
TRBV11-3	TRBJ2-6	.	CASSPARQFSGANVLTF
TRBV5-5	TRBJ1-6	.	CASSLEGGYNSPLHF
TRBV19	TRBJ2-2	few	CASSIKAGGHTGELFF
TRBV6-5	TRBJ1-2	few	CASSYSRTGGSPGYTF
TRBV18	TRBJ1-1	.	CASSPGEGTEAFF
TRBV9	TRBJ1-2	few	CASSVEGQSDSYGYTF
TRBV6-5	TRBJ1-4	once	CASSSGISNEKLFF
TRBV3-1/TRBV3-2	TRBJ1-2	.	CASSQGLGQGAYGYTF
TRBV10-2	TRBJ1-2	few	CASSEAYRDGYTF
TRBV4-2	TRBJ1-4	.	CASSRGLNEKLFF
TRBV5-1	TRBJ2-3	.	CASSLALAPGEDTQYF
TRBV5-1	TRBJ1-2	.	CASGSGRTDYGYTF
TRBV6-4	TRBJ1-5	.	CASSEGVGQPQHF
TRBV12-5	TRBJ1-2	.	CASGLPGVVGYTF
TRBV6-5	TRBJ1-1	once	CASSYTRVMNTEAFF
TRBV19	TRBJ1-1	.	CASSIVGLGNTEAFF
TRBV2	TRBJ2-2	.	CASGGQMNTGELFF
TRBV6-2/TRBV6-3	TRBJ1-2	.	CASSSPGHGTF
TRBV7-2	TRBJ1-2	once	CASSLAGQGYGYTF
TRBV6-5	TRBJ1-1	.	CASSLTLNTEAFF
TRBV24-1	TRBJ2-3	few	CATSDFRSDTQYF
TRBV7-8	TRBJ1-1	.	CASSRTQALEAFF
TRBV7-2	TRBJ1-5	once	CASSIDRGTFQPQHF
TRBV30	TRBJ1-2	.	CAWSVRPEGRGRHYGYTF
TRBV5-4	TRBJ1-2	.	CASSKPRQGPNYGYTF
TRBV6-2/TRBV6-3	TRBJ2-3	.	CASSYKRPGGQDTQYF
TRBV7-2	TRBJ1-2	.	CASSLALRGGGYTF
TRBV7-2	TRBJ1-1	.	CASSLEGTRPYAEAFF
TRBV19	TRBJ1-4	.	CATRRRNEKLFF
TRBV7-2	TRBJ2-3	.	CASSTHGGGDYTQYF
TRBV7-9	TRBJ2-5	.	CASSFRNLDRGFDETQYF
TRBV4-3	TRBJ2-7	.	CASSQAGGEQYF
TRBV5-4	TRBJ1-1	once	CASRLETRGSTEAFF
TRBV19	TRBJ1-1	.	CASSIGATMNTEAFF
TRBV18	TRBJ1-5	few	CASSPDTSQPQHF
TRBV30	TRBJ1-1	.	CAWSVGPTGGRTEAFF
TRBV19	TRBJ1-5	.	CASSQTGVSNQPQHF
TRBV2	TRBJ1-5	.	CASNDKYSNQPQHF
TRBV24-1	TRBJ2-6	.	CATSDYRGDSGANVLTF